This T cell receptor (beta chain) was obtained from a study of T cell repertoires in cytomegalovirus infection. Study summary: Matching HLA type and CMV infection were both indicated by public TCR beta signatures. General observations from the study: Dominating the ex vivo response were HLA-C-restricted CMV-specific TCR beta clonotypes. Using cumulative public TCR beta family frequency, the authors identified those who carried CMV together with the relevant HLA.

V gave up 6 bases and J gave up 7 bases, with 15 bases separating them. The CDR3 is 13 amino acids. The sample holds a few counts of this clonotype. What it binds is not known. From the reads, TCRdb called clonotypes with MiXCR, one entry per CDR3 protein. The sample lists hundreds of thousands of distinct CDR3 sequences, less than 40% seen once, with 2.8% in the top ten. V usage is TRBV12-3 or TRBV12-4 and J usage is TRBJ1-2; tentative D call: TRBD1 (5 bases). The receptor's source is a human donor in good health (CMV status not recorded). Some clones in this sample may be carry-over from other donors' samples. Material: PBMCs. The CDR3 loop reads CASSPGGSAGYTF. The CDR3 DNA reads TGTGCCAGCAGCCCCGGGGGGTCGGCTGGCTACACCTTC.